This record covers a single TCR beta chain. The antigen remains undetermined. Libraries were prepared by immunoSEQ multiplex PCR; TCRdb keeps only in-frame clonotypes and omits some of them. Seen here are around 160,000 clones, around four fifths observed once, and the top ten hold about 2.1%. The data derive from a study of cytomegalovirus exposure and HLA in healthy donors. Study results and caveats: Usually a TCR sequence was rare, but some public TCRs were found in many donors.

This CDR3 region has 15 residues. V shed 0 bases and J shed 7 bases, with 16 bases lying between them. The V gene's germline CDR1 is SGHRS and CDR2 YFSETQ. The chain links TRBV5-1 to TRBJ1-2; D is uncertain. This receptor was identified in a man younger than 40 in good health and CMV-seropositive. The specimen was PBMCs. The CDR3 here is CASSLDSGDGRGYTF. The DNA for the CDR3 is TGCGCCAGCAGCTTGGACAGCGGTGACGGTCGTGGCTACACCTTC.